The 27 T cell receptor beta chains in this list originate from one sample, sequenced in a study of blood T cell repertoires in COVID-19. The method was immunoSEQ multiplex PCR; TCRdb's version includes in-frame clones alone and lacks a portion of them. The sample has under 250,000 clones, under 95% seen once. The sample was peripheral blood. These receptors originate from a man aged 25 to 40 with acute or convalescent COVID-19.

This chain connects TRBV5-1 to TRBJ2-2; the match to TRBD1 covers 10 bases. The length of the CDR3 is 16 residues. Trimming at V came to 4 bases and at J to 6 bases, leaving 9 bases not matched to a gene. CDR1 is SGHRS, CDR2 YFSETQ, per germline. The CDR3 sequence: CASSPRTGGVSGELFF. As DNA, the CDR3 is TGCGCCAGCAGCCCACGGACAGGGGGAGTGTCCGGGGAGCTGTTTTTT.

V usage is TRBV3-1 (or the pseudogene TRBV3-2) and J usage is TRBJ2-1; 8 nucleotides match TRBD2. V dropped 4 bases and J dropped 5; count of bases not matched to a gene: 7. The CDR3 consists of 15 residues. Germline lookup yields CDR1 LGHDT and CDR2 YNNKEL (reference sequence). CDR3 loop: CASSPQAGANNEQFF. For the CDR3, the DNA is TGTGCCAGCAGCCCGCAAGCGGGGGCAAACAATGAGCAGTTCTTC.

CDR3 coding DNA: TGTGCCAGCAGTTACACCTCGACAGGTTTCGAGCAGTACTTC. This translates into CASSYTSTGFEQYF. V usage is TRBV6-6 and J usage is TRBJ2-7, with TRBD1 as a possible D gene (6 bases). Germline loops: CDR1 MNHNY, CDR2 SVGAGI (reference sequence). Trimming cost V 2 bases and J 6 bases, with 14 bases left between them. This CDR3 contains 14 residues.

The chain employs TRBV2 and TRBJ1-4; 10 bases are shared with TRBD1. The CDR3 is 15 amino acids. Trimming cost V 6 bases and J 11 bases; bases outside gene matches: 12. The V gene's germline CDR1 is SNHLY and CDR2 FYNNEI. Here the CDR3 reads CASRTGTGAYMKLFF. The CDR3 nucleotides read TGTGCCAGCAGGACGGGGACAGGGGCTTATATGAAACTGTTTTTT. Together with reference TRBV2 and TRBJ1-4, the CDR3 gives the full variable domain: EPEVTQTPSHQVTQMGQEVILRCVPISNHLYFYWYRQILGQKVEFLVSFYNNEISEKSEIFDDQFSVERPDGSNFTLKIRSTKLEDSAMYFCASRTGTGAYMKLFFGSGTQLSVL.

V gene TRBV27 combines with J gene TRBJ2-2; 11 bases line up with TRBD2. This CDR3 is built from 16 residues. Germline values: CDR1 MNHEY, CDR2 SMNVEV (reference sequence). J lost 5 bases, V lost 5 bases, and 7 bases had no gene match. CDR3 nucleotides: TGTGCCAGCAGTCCCCTTATAGCGGGAGGGACCGGGGAGCTGTTTTTT. Translated, it gives CASSPLIAGGTGELFF.

The J gene is TRBJ1-1, the V gene TRBV19; D is ambiguous. The length of the CDR3 is 13 residues. Deletions cut 3 bases from V and 1 base from J, with 6 bases between. CDR1 is LNHDA and CDR2 is SQIVND in the germline V gene (reference sequence). Here the CDR3 DNA reads TGTGCCAGTAGTATCAGTCAGAACACTGAAGCTTTCTTT. The encoded protein is CASSISQNTEAFF.

The rearrangement links TRBV4-2 to TRBJ1-6; D uncertain. The CDR3 totals 15 residues. V lost 0 bases, J lost 10 bases, and 13 bases lay in between. Germline V gene sequence: CDR1 LGHNA, CDR2 YNFKEQ. The CDR3 is CASSQDETVYSPLHF. Written as DNA, the CDR3 is TGTGCCAGCAGCCAAGATGAAACAGTATACTCACCCCTCCACTTT.

The CDR3 region is CASSLGFPEADATYEQYF. The DNA of the CDR3 is TGTGCCAGCAGCTTAGGCTTCCCTGAAGCGGACGCAACCTACGAGCAGTACTTC. The chain combines TRBV11-2 with TRBJ2-7; D might be TRBD2 (5 bases). Trimming took off 1 base at V and 2 bases at J, with 21 bases between the two ends. Per the germline V gene, CDR1 is SGHAT and CDR2 is FQNNGV. The CDR3 consists of 18 residues.

The gene calls are TRBV18 and TRBJ2-5; possible D gene TRBD1, 6 bases. This CDR3 comprises 13 residues. Trimming shortened V by 6 bases and J by 3 bases, and 11 bases separated the two germline ends. Germline V lookup: CDR1 KGHSH, CDR2 LQKENI. Here the CDR3 DNA reads TGTGCCAGCTCCAGGGACAACGAAGAGACCCAGTACTTC. As protein: CASSRDNEETQYF.

The chain is built from TRBV28 and TRBJ1-3; D unclear. Germline V gene sequence: CDR1 MDHEN, CDR2 SYDVKM. This CDR3 contains 14 residues. V was clipped by 5 bases and J by 0 bases, with 8 bases between them. CDR3 amino acids: CASSQHYSGNTIYF. CDR3 coding DNA: TGTGCCAGCAGTCAGCACTACTCTGGAAACACCATATATTTT.

The V gene is TRBV28, the J gene TRBJ1-1; D is undetermined. Germline V gives CDR1 MDHEN, CDR2 SYDVKM. CDR3 length equals 12 residues. Trimming took off 8 bases at V and 7 bases at J, with 14 bases between the two ends. The CDR3 is CASEDGRSEAFF. CDR3 bases: TGTGCCAGCGAAGACGGGAGGAGTGAAGCTTTCTTT.

The chain recombines TRBV5-4 with TRBJ2-7, with no clear D. Germline assignment: CDR1 SGHNT and CDR2 YYREEE (reference sequence). V was pared by 4 bases and J by 3 bases, with 11 bases between. The CDR3 is made up of 13 amino acids. The DNA for the CDR3 is TGTGCCAGCAGCCCCCCCGGTTTCTACGAGCAGTACTTC. It codes for CASSPPGFYEQYF.

The count of this clone is one. The V call is TRBV11-2, the J call TRBJ2-2, with 7 positions matching TRBD2. Germline loops: CDR1 SGHAT, CDR2 FQNNGV. The CDR3 spans 14 residues. The junction had 2 bases not matched to a gene; V was cut back by 6 bases and J by 1 base. CDR3 loop: CASRPSGNTGELFF. CDR3 bases: TGTGCCAGCAGACCTAGCGGGAACACCGGGGAGCTGTTTTTT.

This clone was detected only once. The chain carries TRBV5-1 and TRBJ2-5; 16 bases align to TRBD2. This CDR3 is built from 18 residues. V shed 4 bases, J shed 4 bases, and the junction held 10 bases outside the gene matches. Germline V gene lookup returns CDR1 SGHRS and CDR2 YFSETQ. CDR3 DNA: TGCGCCAGCAGCCCGGGGACTAGCGGGAGGGCGGTAGGAGAGACCCAGTACTTC. Its protein is CASSPGTSGRAVGETQYF.

The CDR3 DNA reads as TGCGCCAGCAGCCAAGTGTATCCCACAGGGTACGAGCAGTACTTC. Translated, it gives CASSQVYPTGYEQYF. This chain links TRBV4-1 with TRBJ2-7, with a tentative D call TRBD1 (6 bases). Per germline, CDR1 MGHRA and CDR2 YSYEKL. V was cut by 1 base and J by 4 bases, with 14 bases left in between. The CDR3 is 15 residues long.

This clone was picked up one time. The chain joins TRBV18 to TRBJ2-5; the D gene is possibly TRBD1 (5 bases). Germline assignment: CDR1 KGHSH and CDR2 LQKENI. V gave up 4 bases and J gave up 4 bases, with 13 bases separating them. The CDR3 contains 14 residues. CDR3 region: CASSLSRVGETQYF. CDR3 coding DNA: TGTGCCAGCTCACTTTCCAGGGTGGGAGAGACCCAGTACTTC.

The gene calls are TRBV5-4 and TRBJ2-7, with 7 bases identical to TRBD2. Trimming took 3 bases from V and 0 from J; bases not matched to a gene: 3. The CDR3 is 14 amino acids. Germline lookup yields CDR1 SGHNT and CDR2 YYREEE (reference sequence). CDR3 in amino acids: CASSSERDSYEQYF. The DNA of the CDR3 is TGTGCCAGCAGCTCCGAGCGGGACTCCTACGAGCAGTACTTC.

This chain joins TRBV30 and TRBJ2-7; 10 bases map to TRBD2. V shed 6 bases, J shed 4 bases, and the junction held 12 bases outside the gene matches. The CDR3 length is 15 residues. Looked up from germline, CDR1 is GTSNPN and CDR2 is SVGIG (reference sequence). The CDR3 DNA is TGTGCCTGTACAATAGCGGGAGGAAGCCCTTACGAGCAGTACTTC. It encodes CACTIAGGSPYEQYF.

This clone was counted between two and nine times. The rearrangement joins TRBV19 to TRBJ1-1; D remains ambiguous. The length of the CDR3 is 13 residues. Germline CDR1 LNHDA, CDR2 SQIVND (reference sequence). Trimming shortened V by 9 bases and J by 0 bases, and 11 bases separated the two germline ends. Here the CDR3 DNA reads TGTGCCAGCAACTTCAATCTGAACACTGAAGCTTTCTTT. It encodes CASNFNLNTEAFF.

The chain carries TRBV7-6 and TRBJ2-3, with D possibly TRBD1 on 6 matching bases. V lost 4 bases to trimming and J lost 5 bases, with 19 bases between them. CDR3 size: 16 residues. Germline CDR1 is SGHVS and CDR2 is FNYEAQ. Here the CDR3 reads CASSSGGGSALDTQYF. DNA of the CDR3: TGTGCCAGCAGCTCTGGGGGCGGGTCGGCGCTAGATACGCAGTATTTT.

CDR3 bases: TGTGCCAGCAGTGCAACAGGGGGCTCCTACAATGAGCAGTTCTTC. It is translated as CASSATGGSYNEQFF. The rearrangement links TRBV3-1 (or the pseudogene TRBV3-2) to TRBJ2-1; 8 bases align to TRBD1. CDR3 length: 15 amino acids. CDR1 is LGHDT and CDR2 is YNNKEL in the germline V gene (reference sequence). The junction had 4 bases not matched to a gene; V was cut back by 6 bases and J by 0 bases.

The genes are TRBV7-2 and TRBJ1-1; D ambiguous. The CDR3 consists of 14 residues. Germline V CDR1 and CDR2: SGHTA, FQGNSA. Trimming cost V 5 bases and J 0 bases, with 10 bases left between them. The DNA for the CDR3 is TGTGCCAGCAGCCTACAGATCATGAACACTGAAGCTTTCTTT. Translating gives CASSLQIMNTEAFF.

The chain links TRBV27 to TRBJ2-7; 10 bases match TRBD1. This CDR3 has 14 residues. CDR1 is MNHEY and CDR2 is SMNVEV in the germline V gene (reference sequence). J gave up 4 bases and V 2 bases, and 2 bases lay outside the gene matches. CDR3: CASSLGTGVYEQYF. As DNA, the CDR3 is TGTGCCAGCAGTTTAGGGACAGGGGTGTACGAGCAGTACTTC.

The J gene is TRBJ2-3, the V gene TRBV9; 8 nucleotides match TRBD2. Looked up from germline, CDR1 is SGDLS and CDR2 is YYNGEE. V shed 0 bases and J 6 bases; nucleotides not matched to a gene: 6. The CDR3 runs to 15 residues. DNA of the CDR3: TGTGCCAGCAGCGTAGAGGCGGGAGGCGGGGATACGCAGTATTTT. Translated, it gives CASSVEAGGGDTQYF.

The chain uses TRBV27 and TRBJ1-5; TRBD1 matches 7 bases. The length of the CDR3 is 15 residues. Per the germline V gene, CDR1 is MNHEY and CDR2 is SMNVEV (reference sequence). V shed 6 bases, J shed 0 bases, and the junction held 5 bases outside the gene matches. CDR3 residues: CASRRQGYSNQPQHF. The CDR3 DNA reads as TGTGCCAGCAGAAGACAGGGATATAGCAATCAGCCCCAGCATTTT.

The V call is TRBV4-1, the J call TRBJ2-5, with D perhaps matching TRBD2 (5 bases). The germline gives CDR1 MGHRA, CDR2 YSYEKL. This CDR3 has 13 residues. The ends were cut back, 4 bases at V and 4 bases at J, with 10 bases in the middle. The CDR3 nucleotides are TGCGCCAGCAGCCGAATTGAGGGAGAGACCCAGTACTTC. Translating gives CASSRIEGETQYF.

The chain joins TRBV9 to TRBJ1-1, with 10 nucleotides matching TRBD1. From germline, CDR1 is SGDLS and CDR2 YYNGEE. The CDR3 consists of 14 residues. The V segment lost 3 bases and the J segment 3 bases; nucleotides outside the gene matches: 2. This CDR3 is CASSGGQGYTEAFF. CDR3 bases: TGTGCCAGCAGCGGGGGACAGGGGTACACTGAAGCTTTCTTT.